One sample yielded the 24 T cell receptor beta chains listed below, sequenced in a study of cytomegalovirus exposure and HLA in healthy donors. 13 Jbeta primers and 60 Vbeta primers were used for the PCR. The repertoire was sequenced with immunoSEQ multiplex PCR; TCRdb's copy has only in-frame clones and lacks some. Of approximately 140,000 clones listed, roughly four fifths are singletons. The material sequenced was PBMCs. The receptors here all came from a female donor in good health and CMV-seronegative.

This chain joins TRBV9 and TRBJ2-7; 8 positions agree with TRBD2. Germline lookup yields CDR1 SGDLS and CDR2 YYNGEE. The CDR3 totals 15 residues. J lost 0 bases, V lost 4 bases, and 6 bases had no gene match. Written as DNA, the CDR3 is TGTGCCAGCAGCCTCGGGGGGGGGTACTCCTACGAGCAGTACTTC. It codes for CASSLGGGYSYEQYF.

V gene TRBV7-9 combines with J gene TRBJ1-6; D remains ambiguous. This CDR3 is 16 amino acids long. CDR1 and CDR2 (germline): SEHNR, FQNEAQ (reference sequence). Deletions cut 6 bases from V and 4 bases from J, with 16 bases between. The CDR3 spells CASRSGSLRYNSPLHF. The CDR3 bases are TGTGCCAGCAGAAGCGGGTCTTTGAGATATAATTCACCCCTCCACTTT.

This clone was counted once. The rearrangement uses TRBV21-1 and TRBJ1-2; TRBD1, the table's D call, lacks a check against the DNA. TRBV21-1 is designated a pseudogene. This CDR3 contains 17 residues. This CDR3 is CASSPKGAANINYGYTF. Written as DNA, the CDR3 is TGTGCCAGCAGCCCAAAAGGGGCAGCTAATATAAACTATGGCTACACCTTC.

CDR3 residues: CASSSPEARPEEDTQYF. CDR3 bases: TGTGCCAGCAGCTCCCCCGAAGCCCGCCCGGAGGAGGATACGCAGTATTTT. The chain uses TRBV7-9 and TRBJ2-3; TRBD2 is a possible D gene (5 bases). CDR3 size: 17 residues. The germline V and J ends were trimmed by 4 bases and 6 bases, with 23 bases remaining between them. Per the germline V gene, CDR1 is SEHNR and CDR2 is FQNEAQ (reference sequence).

This chain connects TRBV4-1 to TRBJ2-7; 9 bases match TRBD1. This CDR3 spans 16 amino acids. V was pared by 1 base and J by 4 bases, with 8 bases of the junction left unmatched. Germline values: CDR1 MGHRA, CDR2 YSYEKL. The CDR3 sequence is CASSQAGTGTLYEQYF. CDR3 coding DNA: TGCGCCAGCAGCCAAGCCGGGACAGGGACTTTATACGAGCAGTACTTC.

This clone was detected only a few times. CDR3 bases: TGTGCCAGCAGCCCCTTCTCGGAGAGGCGTCCAGCTTTCTTT. Protein sequence: CASSPFSERRPAFF. The chain joins TRBV5-4 to TRBJ1-1, with no clear D. Germline values: CDR1 SGHNT, CDR2 YYREEE (reference sequence). This CDR3 has 14 amino acids. Deletions cut 4 bases from V and 10 bases from J, with 20 bases between.

The rearrangement links TRBV5-6 to TRBJ2-5; 8 nucleotides line up with TRBD1. Germline V gene data show CDR1 as SGHDT and CDR2 as YYEEEE. Losses at the gene ends were 2 bases for V and 5 bases for J; bases not matched to a gene: 5. The CDR3 extends over 14 amino acids. CDR3 coding DNA: TGTGCCAGCAGCTTCCAGGGGGCCGGGGAGACCCAGTACTTC. It codes for CASSFQGAGETQYF.

The rearrangement uses TRBV7-7 and TRBJ2-5, with unresolved D. V lost 5 bases and J lost 2, with 9 bases in between. CDR3 length equals 13 residues. Germline loops: CDR1 SSHAT, CDR2 FNYEAQ (reference sequence). Here the CDR3 reads CASSRRVQETQYF. CDR3 coding DNA: TGTGCCAGCAGCCGGAGAGTTCAAGAGACCCAGTACTTC.

On this clone itself: Within the sample, other DNA sequences also encode this same CDR3. V usage is TRBV9 and J usage is TRBJ1-1; D is ambiguous. Deletions cut 1 base from V and 2 bases from J, with 6 bases between. Germline V CDR1 and CDR2: SGDLS, YYNGEE. The CDR3 extends over 13 amino acids. The CDR3, as DNA: TGTGCCAGCAGCGTAACGGGAAACACTGAAGCTTTCTTT. It codes for CASSVTGNTEAFF.

The table lists this clone with a count of one. One end of the junction does not line up with germline, which may come from a read error. The J gene is TRBJ1-1, the V gene TRBV7-9; the D is unclear. CDR3 size: 12 residues. Germline V CDR1 and CDR2: SEHNR, FQNEAQ (reference sequence). This CDR3 reads CSSSLDGAEAFF. In DNA, the CDR3 is TGTTCCAGCAGCTTAGACGGAGCTGAAGCTTTCTTT.

This clone was recorded only once. The chain couples TRBV7-6 to TRBJ2-1; D possibly corresponds to TRBD2 (6 bases). This CDR3 region has 14 residues. Deletions cut 3 bases from V and 5 bases from J, with 11 bases between. Looked up from germline, CDR1 is SGHVS and CDR2 is FNYEAQ. Written as DNA, the CDR3 is TGTGCCAGCAGCTTTAGCGGAAGTAACAATGAGCAGTTCTTC. The encoded protein is CASSFSGSNNEQFF.

The genes are TRBV5-1 and TRBJ2-6; 7 bases agree with TRBD1. The CDR3 has 18 amino acids. V was clipped by 0 bases and J by 0 bases; unmatched bases: 6. Germline V lookup: CDR1 SGHRS, CDR2 YFSETQ. The CDR3 DNA follows: TGCGCCAGCAGCTTGGCCTTAGGGGGCGGCTCTGGGGCCAACGTCCTGACTTTC. As protein: CASSLALGGGSGANVLTF.

A few counts support this clone. The chain employs TRBV6-4 and TRBJ2-6, with D tentatively TRBD1 (6 bases). Trimming took off 3 bases at V and 0 bases at J, with 15 bases between the two ends. This CDR3 region has 18 residues. Germline V gives CDR1 MRHNA, CDR2 SNTAGT. CDR3 sequence reads: CASSEGAGPFSGANVLTF. In DNA, the CDR3 is TGTGCCAGCAGTGAGGGGGCAGGGCCTTTCTCTGGGGCCAACGTCCTGACTTTC.

This sequence joins TRBV7-9 and TRBJ1-5; 8 bases fit TRBD1. CDR3 size: 15 residues. Losses at the gene ends were 6 bases for V and 0 bases for J; bases not matched to a gene: 4. CDR1 SEHNR and CDR2 FQNEAQ come from the germline V gene (reference sequence). CDR3 sequence: CASSRTGNSNQPQHF. The CDR3, as DNA: TGTGCCAGCAGTCGGACAGGGAATAGCAATCAGCCCCAGCATTTT.

This clone is a singleton in its sample. The chain uses TRBV27 and TRBJ2-3; 10 bases map to TRBD1. V was clipped by 5 bases and J by 5 bases; unmatched bases: 4. This CDR3 has 14 residues. The germline CDR1 and CDR2 sequences are MNHEY and SMNVEV (reference sequence). The CDR3 here is CASSLDRGVDTQYF. Here the CDR3 DNA reads TGTGCCAGCAGTCTGGACAGGGGGGTAGATACGCAGTATTTT.

The chain links TRBV6-5 to TRBJ2-7; the match to TRBD2 covers 11 bases. Germline CDR1 reads MNHEY; CDR2 reads SVGAGI. J gave up 1 base and V 8 bases, and 4 bases lay outside the gene matches. The CDR3 totals 14 residues. The CDR3 nucleotides are TGTGCCAGCCGGGGGACTAGCGGTTCCTACGAGCAGTACTTC. Protein product: CASRGTSGSYEQYF.

The count of this clone is one. V is TRBV5-1 and J is TRBJ2-5; 8 nucleotides align to TRBD2. CDR1 and CDR2 from the germline V gene are SGHRS and YFSETQ. The CDR3 loop spans 16 amino acids. Trimming removed 0 bases from V and 5 bases from J; junction bases left unmatched: 9. The CDR3: CASSLDLAGRGETQYF. CDR3 DNA sequence: TGCGCCAGCAGCTTGGATCTAGCGGGCCGAGGGGAGACCCAGTACTTC.

The table lists this clone with a few counts. The V gene is TRBV6-1, the J gene TRBJ2-7; maybe TRBD1 (6 bases). The V gene's germline CDR1 is MNHNS and CDR2 SASEGT. The CDR3 consists of 16 residues. V was shortened by 1 base and J by 2 bases, with 15 bases between the two germline ends. As DNA, the CDR3 is TGTGCCAGCAGTGAAGTCAGGGGCGCCGACCCCTACGAGCAGTACTTC. Residues: CASSEVRGADPYEQYF.

V gene TRBV11-2 combines with J gene TRBJ2-5, with D possibly matching TRBD2 (5 bases). Germline-derived CDR1 and CDR2 are SGHAT and FQNNGV. Trimming took off 5 bases at V and 1 base at J, with 8 bases between the two ends. The CDR3 length is 13 residues. CDR3 sequence reads: CASSRGFQETQYF. CDR3 in DNA: TGTGCCAGCAGCCGAGGGTTCCAAGAGACCCAGTACTTC.

The chain links TRBV7-2 to TRBJ1-2, with D unresolved. CDR1 is SGHTA, CDR2 FQGNSA, per germline. V was shortened by 2 bases and J by 5 bases, with 15 bases between the two germline ends. The CDR3 sequence is 15 residues long. Written as DNA, the CDR3 is TGTGCCAGCAGCTTAATCGGTGCAACTACGTATGGCTACACCTTC. It specifies CASSLIGATTYGYTF.

The CDR3: CASSYSTGVGEKLFF. The CDR3 bases are TGTGCCAGCAGTTACTCGACCGGGGTGGGCGAAAAACTGTTTTTT. V usage is TRBV6-5 and J usage is TRBJ1-4; D uncertain. This CDR3 region has 15 residues. Trimming took 0 bases from V and 8 from J, leaving 13 bases between them. Germline lookup yields CDR1 MNHEY and CDR2 SVGAGI.

V gene TRBV4-2 combines with J gene TRBJ2-7, with unresolved D. V was cut by 1 base and J by 6 bases, with 10 bases left in between. The CDR3 loop spans 13 amino acids. Germline V gene data show CDR1 as LGHNA and CDR2 as YNFKEQ. In nucleotides, the CDR3 is TGTGCCAGCAGCCAAGTAAGAGGCCCCGAGCAGTACTTC. This codes for CASSQVRGPEQYF.

This chain joins TRBV6-1 and TRBJ1-5; D gene unclear. Trimming shortened V by 8 bases and J by 4 bases, and 15 bases separated the two germline ends. CDR3 length: 14 amino acids. Germline CDR1 is MNHNS and CDR2 is SASEGT. The CDR3 sequence is CASDSGEFNQPQHF. CDR3 DNA: TGTGCCAGCGATTCCGGAGAATTTAATCAGCCCCAGCATTTT.

This clone was recorded a few times. V is TRBV5-1 and J is TRBJ2-7; the D gene is possibly TRBD1 (6 bases). The CDR3 has 15 residues. Germline CDR1 reads SGHRS; CDR2 reads YFSETQ. Trimming took off 6 bases at V and 0 bases at J, with 16 bases between the two ends. The CDR3 DNA is TGCGCCAGCAAACAGGGCCCTTCCCTCTCCTACGAGCAGTACTTC. This codes for CASKQGPSLSYEQYF.